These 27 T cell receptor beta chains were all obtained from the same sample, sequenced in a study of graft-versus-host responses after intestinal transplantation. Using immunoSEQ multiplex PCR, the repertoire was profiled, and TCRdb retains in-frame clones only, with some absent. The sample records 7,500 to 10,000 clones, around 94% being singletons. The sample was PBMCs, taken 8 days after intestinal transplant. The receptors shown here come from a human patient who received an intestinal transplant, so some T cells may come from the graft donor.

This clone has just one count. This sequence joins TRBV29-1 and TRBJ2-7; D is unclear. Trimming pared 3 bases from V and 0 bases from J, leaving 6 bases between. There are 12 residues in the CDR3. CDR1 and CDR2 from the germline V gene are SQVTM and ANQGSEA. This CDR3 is CSVEVASYEQYF. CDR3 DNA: TGCAGCGTTGAGGTAGCCTCCTACGAGCAGTACTTC.

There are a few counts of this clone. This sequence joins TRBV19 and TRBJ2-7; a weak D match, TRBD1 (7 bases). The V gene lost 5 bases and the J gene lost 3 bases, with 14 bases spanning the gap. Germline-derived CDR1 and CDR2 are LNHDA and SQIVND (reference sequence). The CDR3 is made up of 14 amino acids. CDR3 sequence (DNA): TGTGCCAGTAGTGCATCAGGGGGGAACTACGAGCAGTACTTC. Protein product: CASSASGGNYEQYF.

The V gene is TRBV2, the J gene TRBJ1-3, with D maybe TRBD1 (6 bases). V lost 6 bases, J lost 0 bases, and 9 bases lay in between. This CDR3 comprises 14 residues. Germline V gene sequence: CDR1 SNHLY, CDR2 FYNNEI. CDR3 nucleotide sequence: TGTGCCAGCAGGGACAGCGGCTCTGGAAACACCATATATTTT. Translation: CASRDSGSGNTIYF.

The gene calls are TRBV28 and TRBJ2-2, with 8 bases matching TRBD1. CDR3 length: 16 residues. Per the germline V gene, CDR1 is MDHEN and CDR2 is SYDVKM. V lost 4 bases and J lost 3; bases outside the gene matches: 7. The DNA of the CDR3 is TGTGCCAGCAGTTCAGGACAGGGCTCTGACACCGGGGAGCTGTTTTTT. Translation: CASSSGQGSDTGELFF.

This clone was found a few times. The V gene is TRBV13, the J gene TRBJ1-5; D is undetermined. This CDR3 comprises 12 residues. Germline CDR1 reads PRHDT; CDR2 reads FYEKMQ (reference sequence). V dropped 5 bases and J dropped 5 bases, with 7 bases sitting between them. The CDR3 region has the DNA TGTGCCAGCAGCGGGCTGGATCAGCCCCAGCATTTT. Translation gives CASSGLDQPQHF.

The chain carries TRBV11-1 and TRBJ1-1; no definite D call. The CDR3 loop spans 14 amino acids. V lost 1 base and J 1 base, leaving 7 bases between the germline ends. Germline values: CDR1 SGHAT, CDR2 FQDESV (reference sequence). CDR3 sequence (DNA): TGTGCCAGCAGCTTAGTCGCGGGGAACACTGAAGCTTTCTTT. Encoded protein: CASSLVAGNTEAFF.

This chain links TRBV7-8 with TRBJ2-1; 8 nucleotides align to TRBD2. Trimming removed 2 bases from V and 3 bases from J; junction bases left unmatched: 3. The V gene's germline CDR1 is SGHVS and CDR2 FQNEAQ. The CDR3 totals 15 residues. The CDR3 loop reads CASSLLAGYYNEQFF. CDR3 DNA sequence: TGTGCCAGCAGCTTACTAGCGGGCTACTACAATGAGCAGTTCTTC.

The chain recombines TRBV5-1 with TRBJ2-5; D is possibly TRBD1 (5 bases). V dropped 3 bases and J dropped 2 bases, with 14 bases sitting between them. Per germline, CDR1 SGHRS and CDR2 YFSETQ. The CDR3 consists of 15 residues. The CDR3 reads CASSSQGSEQETQYF. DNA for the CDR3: TGCGCCAGCAGCTCCCAGGGAAGCGAGCAAGAGACCCAGTACTTC.

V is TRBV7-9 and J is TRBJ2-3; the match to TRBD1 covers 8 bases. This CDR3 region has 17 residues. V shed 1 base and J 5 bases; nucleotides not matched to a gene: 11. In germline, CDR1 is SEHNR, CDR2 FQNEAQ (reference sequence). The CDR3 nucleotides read TGTGCCAGCAGCTTAGGGGATTGGACAGGGCCAGGAGATACGCAGTATTTT. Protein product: CASSLGDWTGPGDTQYF.

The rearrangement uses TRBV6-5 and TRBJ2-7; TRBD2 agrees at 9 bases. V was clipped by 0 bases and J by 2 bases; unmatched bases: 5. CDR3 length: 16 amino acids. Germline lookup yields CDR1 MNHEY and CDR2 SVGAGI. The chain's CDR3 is CASSYSTGGRAYEQYF. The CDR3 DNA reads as TGTGCCAGCAGTTACTCGACGGGCGGGAGGGCCTACGAGCAGTACTTC.

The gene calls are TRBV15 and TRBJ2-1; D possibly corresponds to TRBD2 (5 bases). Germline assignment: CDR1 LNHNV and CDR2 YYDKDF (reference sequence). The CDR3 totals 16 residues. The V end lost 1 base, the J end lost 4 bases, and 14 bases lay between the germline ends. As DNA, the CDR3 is TGTGCCACCAGCAGAGGAAGAGGGAGTACTTACAATGAGCAGTTCTTC. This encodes CATSRGRGSTYNEQFF.

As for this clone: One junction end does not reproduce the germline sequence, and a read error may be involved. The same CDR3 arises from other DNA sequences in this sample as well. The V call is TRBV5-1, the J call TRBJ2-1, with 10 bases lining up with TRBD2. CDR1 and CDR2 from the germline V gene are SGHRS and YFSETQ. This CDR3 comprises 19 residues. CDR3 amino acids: CASSLTLTGLADSYNEQFF. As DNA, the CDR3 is TGCGCCAGCAGCTTGACCTTAACCGGACTAGCGGACTCCTATAATGAGCAGTTCTTC. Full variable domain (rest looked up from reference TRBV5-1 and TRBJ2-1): KAGVTQTPRYLIKTRGQQVTLSCSPISGHRSVSWYQQTPGQGLQFLFEYFSETQRNKGNFPGRFSGRQFSNSRSEMNVSTLELGDSALYLCASSLTLTGLADSYNEQFFGPGTRLTVL.

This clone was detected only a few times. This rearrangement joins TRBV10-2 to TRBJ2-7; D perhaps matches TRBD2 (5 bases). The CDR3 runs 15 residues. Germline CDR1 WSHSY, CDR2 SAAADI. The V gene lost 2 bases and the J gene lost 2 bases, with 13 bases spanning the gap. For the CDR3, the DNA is TGCGCCAGCAGTGAGGGGTTAGCGCTGGCCTACGAGCAGTACTTC. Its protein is CASSEGLALAYEQYF.

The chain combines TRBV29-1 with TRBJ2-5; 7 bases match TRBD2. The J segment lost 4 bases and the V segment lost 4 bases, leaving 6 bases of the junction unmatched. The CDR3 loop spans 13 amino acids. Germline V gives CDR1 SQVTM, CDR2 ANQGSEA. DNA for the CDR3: TGCAGCGTTGTTCCTAGCGGCGTAGAGACCCAGTACTTC. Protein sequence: CSVVPSGVETQYF.

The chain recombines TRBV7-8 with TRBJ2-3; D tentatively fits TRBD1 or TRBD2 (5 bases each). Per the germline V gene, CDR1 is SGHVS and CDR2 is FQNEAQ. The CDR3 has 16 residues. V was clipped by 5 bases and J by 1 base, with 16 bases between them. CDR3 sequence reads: CASSPSPGAGTDTQYF. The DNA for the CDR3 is TGTGCCAGCAGCCCCTCCCCCGGGGCGGGCACAGATACGCAGTATTTT.

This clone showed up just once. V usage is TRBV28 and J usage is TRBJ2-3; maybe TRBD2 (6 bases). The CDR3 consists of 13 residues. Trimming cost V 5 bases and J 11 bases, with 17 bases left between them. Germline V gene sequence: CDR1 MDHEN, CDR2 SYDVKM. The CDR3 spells CASSPPTRSGQYF. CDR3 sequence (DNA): TGTGCCAGCAGTCCCCCGACTAGATCAGGGCAGTATTTT.

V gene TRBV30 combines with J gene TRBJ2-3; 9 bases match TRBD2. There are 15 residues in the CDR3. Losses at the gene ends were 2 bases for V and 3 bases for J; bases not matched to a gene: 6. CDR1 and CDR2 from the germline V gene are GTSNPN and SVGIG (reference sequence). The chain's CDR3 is CAWSTSGGLTDTQYF. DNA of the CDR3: TGTGCCTGGAGTACAAGCGGGGGGCTAACAGATACGCAGTATTTT.

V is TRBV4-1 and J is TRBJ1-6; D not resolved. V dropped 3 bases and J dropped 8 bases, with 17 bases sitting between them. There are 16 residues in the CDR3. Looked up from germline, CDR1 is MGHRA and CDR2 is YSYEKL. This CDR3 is CASSHPGRERDSPLHF. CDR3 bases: TGCGCCAGCAGCCACCCCGGGAGGGAAAGGGATTCACCCCTCCACTTT.

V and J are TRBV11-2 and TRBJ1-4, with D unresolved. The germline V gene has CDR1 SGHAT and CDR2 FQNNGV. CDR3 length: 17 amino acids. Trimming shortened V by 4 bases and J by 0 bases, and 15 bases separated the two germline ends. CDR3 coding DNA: TGTGCCAGCAGCTCCATTGACGCAAGCGCAACTAATGAAAAACTGTTTTTT. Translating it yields CASSSIDASATNEKLFF.

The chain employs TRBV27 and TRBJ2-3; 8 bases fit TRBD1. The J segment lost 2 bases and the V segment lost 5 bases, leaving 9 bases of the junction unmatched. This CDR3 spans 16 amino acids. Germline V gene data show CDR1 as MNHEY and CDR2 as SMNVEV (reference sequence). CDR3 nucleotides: TGTGCCAGCAGTCTACAGGGACAGGTTGACACAGATACGCAGTATTTT. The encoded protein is CASSLQGQVDTDTQYF.

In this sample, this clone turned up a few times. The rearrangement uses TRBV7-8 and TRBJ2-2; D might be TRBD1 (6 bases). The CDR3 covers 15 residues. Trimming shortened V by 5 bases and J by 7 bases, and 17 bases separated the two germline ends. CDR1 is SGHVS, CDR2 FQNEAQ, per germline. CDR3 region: CASSPGAGNVGELFF. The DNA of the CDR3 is TGTGCCAGCAGCCCAGGGGCAGGGAATGTCGGGGAGCTGTTTTTT.

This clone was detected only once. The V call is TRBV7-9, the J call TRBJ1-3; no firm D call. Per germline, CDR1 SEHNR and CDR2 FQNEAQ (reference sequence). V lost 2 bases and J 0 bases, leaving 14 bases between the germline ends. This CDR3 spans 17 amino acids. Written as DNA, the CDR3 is TGTGCCAGCAGCTTACCCACACAGTGGCACTCTGGAAACACCATATATTTT. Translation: CASSLPTQWHSGNTIYF.

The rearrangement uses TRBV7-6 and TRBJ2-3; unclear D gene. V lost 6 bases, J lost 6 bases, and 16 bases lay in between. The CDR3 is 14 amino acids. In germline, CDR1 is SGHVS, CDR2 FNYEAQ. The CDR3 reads CASRVGLGGDTQYF. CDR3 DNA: TGTGCCAGCAGAGTAGGGCTAGGTGGGGATACGCAGTATTTT.

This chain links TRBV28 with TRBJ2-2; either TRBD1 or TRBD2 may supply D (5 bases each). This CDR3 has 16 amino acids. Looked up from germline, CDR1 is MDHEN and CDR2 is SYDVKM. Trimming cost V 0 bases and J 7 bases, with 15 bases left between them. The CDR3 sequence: CASSLWVGTGGGELFF. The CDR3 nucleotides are TGTGCCAGCAGTTTATGGGTGGGGACCGGAGGCGGGGAGCTGTTTTTT.

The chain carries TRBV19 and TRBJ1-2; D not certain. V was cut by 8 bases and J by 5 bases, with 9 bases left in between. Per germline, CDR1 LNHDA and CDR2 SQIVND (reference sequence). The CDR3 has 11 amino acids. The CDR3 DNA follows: TGTGCCAGTGAAACGTATTATGGCTACACCTTC. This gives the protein CASETYYGYTF.

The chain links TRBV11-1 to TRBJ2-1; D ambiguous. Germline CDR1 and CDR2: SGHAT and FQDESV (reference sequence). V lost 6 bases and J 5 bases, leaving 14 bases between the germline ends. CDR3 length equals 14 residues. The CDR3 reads CASRVMLNNNEQFF. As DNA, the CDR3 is TGTGCCAGCAGGGTCATGTTGAATAACAATGAGCAGTTCTTC. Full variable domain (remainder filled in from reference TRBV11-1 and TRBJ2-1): EAEVAQSPRYKITEKSQAVAFWCDPISGHATLYWYRQILGQGPELLVQFQDESVVDDSQLPKDRFSAERLKGVDSTLKIQPAELGDSAMYLCASRVMLNNNEQFFGPGTRLTVL.

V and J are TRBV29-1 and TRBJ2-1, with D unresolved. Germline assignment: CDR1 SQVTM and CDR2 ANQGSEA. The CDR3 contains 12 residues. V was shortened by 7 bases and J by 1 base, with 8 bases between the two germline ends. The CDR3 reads CSAFRSYNEQFF. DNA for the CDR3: TGCAGCGCCTTCCGGTCCTACAATGAGCAGTTCTTC.